A single sample is the source of the 27 T cell receptor beta chains below, sequenced in a study of cytomegalovirus exposure and HLA in healthy donors. Primers: 60 Vbeta forward and 13 Jbeta reverse. TCRdb's copy holds only in-frame clones and misses some; the assay was immunoSEQ multiplex PCR. The data show roughly 190,000 clones, and the top ten clones hold about 6.5%. The specimen was PBMCs. The receptors originated from a man aged 25-45 years in good health and CMV-seronegative.

The CDR3 nucleotides are TGTGCCAGCAGTGGACAGGGGTCGGGTCAGCCCCAGCATTTT. Its protein is CASSGQGSGQPQHF. This sequence joins TRBV2 and TRBJ1-5; TRBD1 aligns across 8 bases. From germline, CDR1 is SNHLY and CDR2 FYNNEI. The CDR3 is 14 amino acids. Trimming at V came to 4 bases and at J to 6 bases, leaving 5 bases not matched to a gene.

This chain links TRBV30 with TRBJ2-1, with 10 positions matching TRBD2. The CDR3 extends over 16 amino acids. Looked up from germline, CDR1 is GTSNPN and CDR2 is SVGIG (reference sequence). The junction had 5 bases not matched to a gene; V was cut back by 2 bases and J by 1 base. Written as DNA, the CDR3 is TGTGCCTGGAGTAGCGGGGGGGCGGGGTCCTACAATGAGCAGTTCTTC. Amino acid sequence: CAWSSGGAGSYNEQFF.

J is TRBJ1-5 and V is TRBV19; D is possibly TRBD1 (5 bases). The germline CDR1 and CDR2 sequences are LNHDA and SQIVND (reference sequence). V was clipped by 5 bases and J by 1 base, with 15 bases between them. The CDR3 spans 16 residues. This CDR3 reads CASSPRQRPSNQPQHF. The CDR3 DNA reads TGTGCCAGTAGTCCGCGACAGAGACCAAGCAATCAGCCCCAGCATTTT.

The J gene is TRBJ2-3, the V gene TRBV30; D might be TRBD2 (5 bases). Germline V CDR1 and CDR2: GTSNPN, SVGIG (reference sequence). Trimming took off 3 bases at V and 4 bases at J, with 17 bases between the two ends. The CDR3 totals 15 residues. DNA of the CDR3: TGTGCCTGGAGAACCGGCGGAGGCGGGCCAGATACGCAGTATTTT. Its protein product is CAWRTGGGGPDTQYF.

V and J are TRBV2 and TRBJ2-7; 11 positions match TRBD1. The V segment lost 5 bases and the J segment 3 bases; nucleotides outside the gene matches: 6. Per germline, CDR1 SNHLY and CDR2 FYNNEI. The CDR3 is 15 amino acids. The chain's CDR3 is CASSSGQGAFYEQYF. The CDR3 coding sequence is TGTGCCAGCAGTTCCGGACAGGGGGCCTTCTACGAGCAGTACTTC.

This CDR3 reads CASSLRSGRGEAFF. The CDR3 DNA sequence: TGTGCCAGCAGTTTAAGGTCAGGGCGGGGTGAAGCTTTCTTT. V is TRBV28 and J is TRBJ1-1; D perhaps matches TRBD1 (5 bases). This CDR3 spans 14 amino acids. Germline V lookup: CDR1 MDHEN, CDR2 SYDVKM. V gave up 2 bases and J gave up 7 bases, with 14 bases separating them.

The chain combines TRBV5-1 with TRBJ2-4, with D possibly TRBD2 on 6 matching bases. Germline V gene lookup returns CDR1 SGHRS and CDR2 YFSETQ. Trimming took 0 bases from V and 5 from J, leaving 9 bases between them. This CDR3 contains 14 residues. CDR3 nucleotides: TGCGCCAGCAGCTTGGCCGGGGGAGAAAACATTCAGTACTTC. Protein sequence: CASSLAGGENIQYF.

The chain uses TRBV27 and TRBJ2-7; D is possibly TRBD2 (5 bases). V shed 2 bases and J shed 6 bases, with 14 bases lying between them. There are 14 residues in the CDR3. Germline V gene lookup returns CDR1 MNHEY and CDR2 SMNVEV (reference sequence). The CDR3 DNA reads TGTGCCAGCAGTTTACTCGCCCTAGGGAGCGAGCAGTACTTC. Translation gives CASSLLALGSEQYF.

The CDR3 region is CASSLPGFSYEQYF. CDR3 coding DNA: TGTGCCAGCAGTCTACCAGGATTTTCCTACGAGCAGTACTTC. This chain connects TRBV28 to TRBJ2-7; the D is unclear. The germline V gene has CDR1 MDHEN and CDR2 SYDVKM. The CDR3 sequence is 14 residues long. V was trimmed by 5 bases and J by 1 base, leaving 12 bases between them.

The V call is TRBV11-3, the J call TRBJ2-5, with a weak D call TRBD2 (6 bases). This CDR3 has 15 residues. The germline V and J ends were trimmed by 2 bases and 5 bases, with 15 bases remaining between them. Germline CDR1 and CDR2: SGHNT and YENEEA. CDR3 residues: CASSLTARSGETQYF. DNA of the CDR3: TGTGCCAGCAGCTTAACAGCGCGGAGCGGGGAGACCCAGTACTTC.

The V and J genes are TRBV13 and TRBJ2-5; 7 bases agree with TRBD1. The J call may be incorrect, as the DNA end agrees better with TRBJ2-7. The CDR3 is 13 amino acids. CDR1 PRHDT and CDR2 FYEKMQ come from the germline V gene (reference sequence). CDR3 nucleotide sequence: TGTGCCAGCAGCTCGACAGGGCACTACGAGCAGTACTTC. Its protein product is CASSSTGHYEQYF.

This chain joins TRBV11-2 and TRBJ2-1; 7 nucleotides agree with TRBD2. This CDR3 contains 16 residues. V dropped 4 bases and J dropped 6; count of bases not matched to a gene: 12. CDR1 SGHAT and CDR2 FQNNGV come from the germline V gene. The DNA of the CDR3 is TGTGCCAGCAGCTCGGGTACCAGCGGGGCTGCCAATGAGCAGTTCTTC. Its translation is CASSSGTSGAANEQFF.

J is TRBJ1-1 and V is TRBV5-1; D might be TRBD1 (5 bases). This CDR3 spans 13 amino acids. CDR1 is SGHRS and CDR2 is YFSETQ in the germline V gene. V was pared by 4 bases and J by 1 base, with 8 bases between. As DNA, the CDR3 is TGCGCCAGCAGCGGGCAGGGGAACACTGAAGCTTTCTTT. This sequence encodes CASSGQGNTEAFF.

J is TRBJ1-3 and V is TRBV5-4; possible D gene TRBD1, 5 bases. The CDR3 consists of 16 residues. CDR1 is SGHNT, CDR2 YYREEE, per germline (reference sequence). V lost 0 bases and J lost 0, with 10 bases in between. The CDR3 nucleotides read TGTGCCAGCAGCTTGGGGGGCATAGGCTCTGGAAACACCATATATTTT. This codes for CASSLGGIGSGNTIYF.

The chain is built from TRBV27 and TRBJ2-7; 15 bases are a match to TRBD2. Looked up from germline, CDR1 is MNHEY and CDR2 is SMNVEV (reference sequence). This CDR3 contains 18 residues. The J segment lost 2 bases and the V segment lost 7 bases, leaving 12 bases of the junction unmatched. In DNA form, the CDR3 reads TGTGCCAGCAACCCGAGGGGGACTAGCGGGAGGCCAACCTACGAGCAGTACTTC. The encoded protein is CASNPRGTSGRPTYEQYF.

The gene calls are TRBV27 and TRBJ2-5; 8 bases line up with TRBD1. Germline V gene sequence: CDR1 MNHEY, CDR2 SMNVEV (reference sequence). This CDR3 spans 15 amino acids. With V trimmed by 5 bases and J by 1 base, 6 bases remained unmatched. The CDR3 nucleotides are TGTGCCAGCAGTCCGCGGACAGGGACCCAAGAGACCCAGTACTTC. Protein sequence: CASSPRTGTQETQYF.

The chain's CDR3 is CASSETVYGSGNTIYF. In DNA form, the CDR3 reads TGTGCCAGCAGCGAGACAGTTTATGGCTCTGGAAACACCATATATTTT. The chain links TRBV11-3 to TRBJ1-3, with D possibly matching TRBD1 (5 bases). Germline V gene sequence: CDR1 SGHNT, CDR2 YENEEA. The CDR3 loop spans 16 amino acids. Trimming removed 5 bases at V and 0 bases at J, with 14 bases between.

The chain links TRBV10-2 to TRBJ1-5; D gene ambiguous. There are 17 residues in the CDR3. V was pared by 2 bases and J by 2 bases, with 16 bases between. CDR1 and CDR2 from the germline V gene are WSHSY and SAAADI. CDR3 protein: CASSEPRWVRGNQPQHF. CDR3 nucleotides: TGCGCCAGCAGTGAGCCCCGCTGGGTGAGGGGCAATCAGCCCCAGCATTTT.

V usage is TRBV27 and J usage is TRBJ1-2; 10 bases map to TRBD1. V shed 4 bases and J 8 bases; nucleotides not matched to a gene: 4. This CDR3 is built from 13 residues. Germline loops: CDR1 MNHEY, CDR2 SMNVEV (reference sequence). The CDR3 DNA follows: TGTGCCAGCAGTTCAGGGACAGGGGACGGCTACACCTTC. Translation gives CASSSGTGDGYTF.

V gene TRBV27 combines with J gene TRBJ2-2; TRBD1 might be the D (6 bases). The germline CDR1 and CDR2 sequences are MNHEY and SMNVEV (reference sequence). The V and J ends lost 4 bases and 2 bases respectively, with 14 bases between them. The CDR3 covers 16 residues. In DNA, the CDR3 is TGTGCCAGCAGTTGGACAGAGAGCCTAAACACCGGGGAGCTGTTTTTT. It specifies CASSWTESLNTGELFF.

J is TRBJ2-7 and V is TRBV9; TRBD2 agrees at 8 bases. V lost 5 bases to trimming and J lost 3 bases; unmatched junction nucleotides: 4. Germline V CDR1 and CDR2: SGDLS, YYNGEE. This CDR3 region has 13 residues. The CDR3 loop reads CASSAGGRYEQYF. The CDR3 DNA reads TGTGCCAGCAGTGCGGGAGGTCGCTACGAGCAGTACTTC.

This chain connects TRBV27 to TRBJ1-1, with D unresolved. Germline CDR1 and CDR2: MNHEY and SMNVEV (reference sequence). V lost 4 bases and J lost 0, with 12 bases in between. This CDR3 spans 15 amino acids. In nucleotides, the CDR3 is TGTGCCAGCAGTTCTGGCCCCACAGTGAACACTGAAGCTTTCTTT. Its protein product is CASSSGPTVNTEAFF.

The chain combines TRBV18 with TRBJ1-5; D perhaps matches TRBD1 (5 bases). The CDR3 is made up of 14 amino acids. Trimming shortened V by 3 bases and J by 0 bases, and 6 bases separated the two germline ends. Germline values: CDR1 KGHSH, CDR2 LQKENI. CDR3 nucleotides: TGTGCCAGCTCACCTGACAGTAGCAATCAGCCCCAGCATTTT. Amino acid sequence: CASSPDSSNQPQHF. The full variable domain, in which reference TRBV18 and TRBJ1-5 provide the parts outside the CDR3, is NAGVMQNPRHLVRRRGQEARLRCSPMKGHSHVYWYRQLPEEGLKFMVYLQKENIIDESGMPKERFSAEFPKEGPSILRIQQVVRGDSAAYFCASSPDSSNQPQHFGDGTRLSIL.

J is TRBJ1-3 and V is TRBV5-4; D gene ambiguous. Germline CDR1 SGHNT, CDR2 YYREEE (reference sequence). Trimming cost V 5 bases and J 0 bases, with 15 bases left between them. The CDR3 length is 16 residues. CDR3 nucleotides: TGTGCCAGCAGTTCCCGGGGTTCCCACTCTGGAAACACCATATATTTT. Amino acids: CASSSRGSHSGNTIYF.

V gene TRBV7-2 combines with J gene TRBJ1-1; D gene unclear. Looked up from germline, CDR1 is SGHTA and CDR2 is FQGNSA. The CDR3 has 13 amino acids. The V end was cut by 5 bases, the J end by 5 bases, with 12 bases between. The CDR3 DNA sequence: TGTGCCAGCAGCCTCCTTCGGAGTACTGAAGCTTTCTTT. Encoded protein: CASSLLRSTEAFF.

As regards this clone: At the DNA level, this CDR3 is encoded by other sequences in the same sample as well. This chain connects TRBV5-1 to TRBJ1-1; TRBD1 is a possible D gene (5 bases). Germline V gene sequence: CDR1 SGHRS, CDR2 YFSETQ. The CDR3 has 13 residues. The V end lost 5 bases, the J end lost 0 bases, and 8 bases lay between the germline ends. This CDR3 reads CASSSGMNTEAFF. CDR3 nucleotide sequence: TGCGCCAGCAGTTCAGGGATGAACACTGAAGCTTTCTTT.

The rearrangement uses TRBV2 and TRBJ2-5; tentatively, D is TRBD1 (6 bases). Trimming took 6 bases from V and 3 from J, leaving 14 bases between them. Looked up from germline, CDR1 is SNHLY and CDR2 is FYNNEI. The CDR3 is made up of 14 amino acids. In DNA, the CDR3 is TGTGCCAGCAGGCACAGGGTACGGGAAGAGACCCAGTACTTC. This translates into CASRHRVREETQYF.